This T cell receptor beta chain was recovered during a study of blood T cell repertoires in COVID-19 (TCRdb year 2020). For the study in its entirety: The collaborator samples originated in the United States, Italy and Spain and spanned the acute and convalescent phases of COVID-19. The prospective study material was composed of cDNA or gDNA derived from T cells, B-cell-depleted T cells, or PBMCs. The dataset comprised deeply sampled blood TCRbeta repertoires from subjects exposed to, actively infected with, or recovered from COVID-19. The repertoires were released in a freely available public database intended as a resource for research on the immune response to SARS-CoV-2. The samples were drawn from the first 160 participants of the ongoing ImmuneRACE study and from 1,254 subjects provided by 6 global collaborators. Nearly every sample came with metadata listing a de-identified subject ID, COVID-19 status, age in years and sex. Where available, HLA class I and class II types were taken from metadata supplied by the sample provider and were not determined by assay-based typing.

Only a few counts were recorded for this clone. The target of this receptor is not known. It has no much larger one-base neighbor in the sample; base qualities were not kept. The collaborating institutions used their own protocols to collect whole blood in K2EDTA tubes. For TCRbeta analysis, collaborators shipped samples as frozen whole blood, isolated PBMCs, or DNA extracted from either of those sample types. Cut back by 5 bases and 6 bases, the V and J ends lie 10 bases apart. In the germline V gene, CDR1 corresponds to SGHTA and CDR2 to FQGTGA. Taken from cysteine to phenylalanine, the CDR3 has 13 residues. The sequence is cut down to CDR3 DNA, 39 bases in frame from base 1. Paper-wide results and their limitations: The quantity of clinical and demographic metadata differed by source and by participant and was supplied without curation.

TCRbeta CDR3 regions were amplified from genomic DNA by means of the immunoSEQ Assay, a bias-controlled multiplex PCR. As for the original processing: The number of nucleated cells in each sample was estimated from the amplification of reference gene primers within the assay. To quantify the absolute abundance of each unique TCRbeta CDR3 rearrangement, sequence reads were collapsed and filtered. Productive Simpson clonality was computed per sample as the square root of Simpson's diversity index over productive rearrangements. Drawn from immuneACCESS, this table holds only the in-frame rearrangements with V and J called that TCRdb kept. Clones are partly lost; checked studies trace under half to an unresolved V gene and leave the rest unexplained. V, J and clone size derive from that table, while D and trimming were established from the DNA sequence. This sample holds 95,000 to 100,000 clones; roughly 83% were observed only once. The top ten constitute roughly 17% of the sample.

The sequenced material came from peripheral blood. The TCR sequence derives from a woman aged 55-70 years with acute or convalescent COVID-19. The V and J segments used are TRBV7-3 and TRBJ2-2; a tentative D match to TRBD2 spans 6 bases. The nucleotide sequence reads TGTGCCAGCAGCCCCCAGCGGGCCGGGGAGCTGTTTTTT. The translation is CASSPQRAGELFF.